Presented here are 27 T cell receptor beta chains from one specimen sequenced in a study of cytotoxic CD8 clonotypes in ibrutinib-treated CLL. This table comes from immunoSEQ multiplex PCR, and its TCRdb copy is limited to in-frame clones, with some not included. Altogether 250,000 to 350,000 clones are present, approximately 76% being singletons, with the ten largest covering roughly 5.7%. The material sequenced was PBMCs, taken at disease progression, from a patient treated with ibrutinib. All receptors derive from a human donor with chronic lymphocytic leukemia.

This sequence joins TRBV6-4 and TRBJ2-3; D possibly uses TRBD1 or TRBD2 (6 bases each). The CDR3 extends over 18 amino acids. Germline CDR1 MRHNA, CDR2 SNTAGT. Trimming took off 2 bases at V and 4 bases at J, with 22 bases between the two ends. CDR3 coding DNA: TGTGCCAGCAGTGACAAGGCGCCTCACAAGGGGGGCTCAGATACGCAGTATTTT. Residues: CASSDKAPHKGGSDTQYF.

This clone has more than one count but fewer than ten. This chain links TRBV5-4 with TRBJ1-2; the match to TRBD1 covers 8 bases. V shed 4 bases, J shed 4 bases, and the junction held 6 bases outside the gene matches. Germline CDR1 reads SGHNT; CDR2 reads YYREEE (reference sequence). The CDR3 totals 14 residues. CDR3 sequence: CASSTGGQAYGYTF. The CDR3 coding sequence is TGTGCCAGCAGCACAGGGGGACAGGCCTATGGCTACACCTTC.

The chain carries TRBV7-9 and TRBJ1-1; 7 nucleotides align to TRBD1. There are 14 residues in the CDR3. Germline CDR1 SEHNR, CDR2 FQNEAQ (reference sequence). V dropped 6 bases and J dropped 4; count of bases not matched to a gene: 8. This CDR3 is CASRQTGSRTEAFF. The CDR3 coding sequence is TGTGCCAGCAGACAGACAGGGTCCCGCACTGAAGCTTTCTTT.

This chain links TRBV10-2 with TRBJ2-7, with 7 nucleotides matching TRBD2. Trimming cost V 3 bases and J 13 bases; bases outside gene matches: 12. The CDR3 is 13 residues long. CDR1 and CDR2 (germline): WSHSY, SAAADI. CDR3 amino acids: CASSETGGVYPYF. For the CDR3, the DNA is TGCGCCAGCAGTGAAACTGGGGGGGTATATCCTTACTTC.

This clone came up a few times. V and J are TRBV9 and TRBJ1-2; a possible D gene is TRBD1 (6 bases). CDR1 is SGDLS, CDR2 YYNGEE, per germline. This CDR3 spans 11 amino acids. The ends were cut back, 9 bases at V and 6 bases at J, with 12 bases in the middle. CDR3 DNA: TGTGCCACTTCGGACAGACATGGCTACACCTTC. Translated: CATSDRHGYTF. The whole variable domain, remainder taken from reference TRBV9 and TRBJ1-2, is DSGVTQTPKHLITATGQRVTLRCSPRSGDLSVYWYQQSLDQGLQFLIQYYNGEERAKGNILERFSAQQFPDLHSELNLSSLELGDSALYFCATSDRHGYTFGSGTRLTVV.

The gene calls are TRBV7-3 and TRBJ2-1; D remains unclear. Trimming shortened V by 2 bases and J by 7 bases, and 9 bases separated the two germline ends. Germline CDR1 reads SGHTA; CDR2 reads FQGTGA. CDR3 length: 13 residues. The CDR3 DNA is TGTGCCAGCAGCTTAGTTGGTAGGAATGAGCAGTTCTTC. It encodes CASSLVGRNEQFF.

DNA of the CDR3: TGTGCCATCAGAGGGACTAGCGGATTCTCCTACAATGAGCAGTTCTTC. This sequence encodes CAIRGTSGFSYNEQFF. The rearrangement uses TRBV10-3 and TRBJ2-1; TRBD2 matches 11 bases. The CDR3 has 16 residues. The V and J ends lost 6 bases and 0 bases, in that order; junction bases with no gene match: 4. Germline loops: CDR1 ENHRY, CDR2 SYGVKD.

As regards this clone: The same CDR3 can be traced to other DNA sequences in this sample. The chain is built from TRBV2 and TRBJ2-7; no reliable D call. This CDR3 region has 11 residues. V lost 4 bases and J lost 7, with 8 bases in between. Germline assignment: CDR1 SNHLY and CDR2 FYNNEI. CDR3 bases: TGTGCCAGCAGTGGGTTTGATGAGCAGTACTTC. It codes for CASSGFDEQYF.

This chain joins TRBV27 and TRBJ1-2, with D possibly matching TRBD1 (6 bases). V gave up 2 bases and J gave up 4 bases, with 17 bases separating them. This CDR3 is built from 16 residues. Germline CDR1 is MNHEY and CDR2 is SMNVEV (reference sequence). This chain's CDR3 is CASSLVGTPPLYGYTF. The CDR3 DNA reads TGTGCCAGCAGTTTAGTTGGGACACCTCCACTCTATGGCTACACCTTC.

The chain recombines TRBV10-2 with TRBJ2-7; 9 nucleotides align to TRBD1. The CDR3 runs 17 residues. V was pared by 0 bases and J by 3 bases, with 9 bases of the junction left unmatched. Germline V gene lookup returns CDR1 WSHSY and CDR2 SAAADI. DNA for the CDR3: TGCGCCAGCAGTGAGTCCCACCCCGGGACAGGGATCTACGAGCAGTACTTC. Translated, it gives CASSESHPGTGIYEQYF.

The gene calls are TRBV6-1 and TRBJ2-2, with D unresolved. The germline V gene encodes CDR1 MNHNS and CDR2 SASEGT. Trimming shortened V by 2 bases and J by 7 bases, and 8 bases separated the two germline ends. The CDR3 has 13 amino acids. The CDR3 DNA sequence: TGTGCCAGCAGTGAAACCGTCGTCGGGGAGCTGTTTTTT. It encodes CASSETVVGELFF.

This sequence joins TRBV27 and TRBJ2-2, with unresolved D. The V gene lost 1 base and the J gene lost 0 bases, with 12 bases spanning the gap. CDR3 length equals 17 residues. Germline V gives CDR1 MNHEY, CDR2 SMNVEV (reference sequence). CDR3 nucleotides: TGTGCCAGCAGTTTATTCTCAGGATTCCCGAACACCGGGGAGCTGTTTTTT. Protein: CASSLFSGFPNTGELFF.

The V and J genes are TRBV5-1 and TRBJ1-2, with TRBD1 as a possible D gene (5 bases). Per the germline V gene, CDR1 is SGHRS and CDR2 is YFSETQ. V was clipped by 5 bases and J by 6 bases, with 14 bases between them. The CDR3 runs 13 residues. This CDR3 reads CASSRNQGDGYTF. The CDR3 region has the DNA TGCGCCAGCAGTCGGAACCAGGGTGATGGCTACACCTTC.

This clone was observed a single time. The chain uses TRBV6-1 and TRBJ2-3, with 8 positions matching TRBD2. This CDR3 has 18 amino acids. The germline gives CDR1 MNHNS, CDR2 SASEGT. V was clipped by 1 base and J by 0 bases; unmatched bases: 9. Here the CDR3 reads CASSEGGGGLASTDTQYF. CDR3 coding DNA: TGTGCCAGCAGTGAAGGTGGCGGGGGGTTAGCTAGCACAGATACGCAGTATTTT.

The chain is built from TRBV29-1 and TRBJ2-3; D gene ambiguous. The CDR3 contains 15 residues. V shed 1 base and J shed 0 bases, with 11 bases lying between them. CDR1 and CDR2 (germline): SQVTM, ANQGSEA. CDR3 DNA: TGCAGCGTTGAAGCTTTAAAGGACAGCACAGATACGCAGTATTTT. This codes for CSVEALKDSTDTQYF.

The chain recombines TRBV7-2 with TRBJ1-4, with TRBD1 as a possible D gene (6 bases). V was cut by 1 base and J by 8 bases, with 17 bases left in between. The CDR3 loop spans 16 amino acids. Germline CDR1 is SGHTA and CDR2 is FQGNSA. The DNA for the CDR3 is TGTGCCAGCAGCTTAGGCCGCGCCAGGGGACGGGAAAAACTGTTTTTT. The encoded protein is CASSLGRARGREKLFF.

The chain employs TRBV7-2 and TRBJ2-1; D remains ambiguous. The length of the CDR3 is 14 residues. Germline V gives CDR1 SGHTA, CDR2 FQGNSA. V lost 0 bases and J lost 3, with 6 bases in between. Here the CDR3 DNA reads TGTGCCAGCAGCTTAGCTATCAGCTACAATGAGCAGTTCTTC. It yields the protein CASSLAISYNEQFF.

The chain carries TRBV9 and TRBJ2-1; 8 nucleotides line up with TRBD2. The V segment lost 0 bases and the J segment 7 bases; nucleotides outside the gene matches: 9. The germline CDR1 and CDR2 sequences are SGDLS and YYNGEE. The CDR3 loop spans 16 amino acids. The CDR3 DNA reads TGTGCCAGCAGCGTAGCGGGGGGGGCCCTGTGGAATGAGCAGTTCTTC. Amino acids: CASSVAGGALWNEQFF.

The J gene is TRBJ2-5, the V gene TRBV5-1, with D unclear. The V and J ends lost 0 bases and 2 bases respectively, with 8 bases between them. Germline assignment: CDR1 SGHRS and CDR2 YFSETQ. This CDR3 spans 14 amino acids. The CDR3 region is CASSLEAGQETQYF. The CDR3 DNA reads TGCGCCAGCAGCTTGGAGGCCGGACAAGAGACCCAGTACTTC.

V usage is TRBV6-5 and J usage is TRBJ2-1; TRBD1 matches 10 bases. The CDR3 totals 15 residues. J was trimmed by 5 bases and V by 5 bases; bases with no gene match: 6. Looked up from germline, CDR1 is MNHEY and CDR2 is SVGAGI. The CDR3 DNA follows: TGTGCCAGCAGTCAAAGACAGGGGGCAAACAATGAGCAGTTCTTC. Protein sequence: CASSQRQGANNEQFF.

CDR3 sequence reads: CASGLWDRGNQPQHF. The CDR3 nucleotides are TGTGCTAGTGGTTTATGGGACAGGGGCAATCAGCCCCAGCATTTT. The J gene is TRBJ1-5, the V gene TRBV12-5; 9 positions agree with TRBD1. Trimming cost V 3 bases and J 2 bases; bases outside gene matches: 2. This CDR3 has 15 amino acids. Looked up from germline, CDR1 is LGHNT and CDR2 is FRNRAP.

The chain couples TRBV5-4 to TRBJ2-1; the D gene is possibly TRBD2 (5 bases). The germline V and J ends were trimmed by 0 bases and 8 bases, with 12 bases remaining between them. Germline V lookup: CDR1 SGHNT, CDR2 YYREEE (reference sequence). This CDR3 has 14 residues. The DNA for the CDR3 is TGTGCCAGCAGCTTGGTACTAGAGTTGGATGAGCAGTTCTTC. The encoded protein is CASSLVLELDEQFF.

This clone was observed a single time. The chain has TRBV7-2 and TRBJ1-1; D remains ambiguous. Germline loops: CDR1 SGHTA, CDR2 FQGNSA. This CDR3 comprises 12 residues. Trimming removed 0 bases from V and 6 bases from J, with 5 bases in between. CDR3 sequence (DNA): TGTGCCAGCAGCTTAGCAGGCCCTGAAGCTTTCTTT. Its protein product is CASSLAGPEAFF.

The chain recombines TRBV28 with TRBJ2-7, with D unresolved. This CDR3 contains 14 residues. V gave up 8 bases and J gave up 4 bases, with 18 bases separating them. Germline loops: CDR1 MDHEN, CDR2 SYDVKM. The CDR3 bases are TGTGCCAGCTCCCCGCCGCCCGGAGCTTACGAGCAGTACTTC. Translated: CASSPPPGAYEQYF. The full variable domain, with the rest looked up from reference TRBV28 and TRBJ2-7, is DVKVTQSSRYLVKRTGEKVFLECVQDMDHENMFWYRQDPGLGLRLIYFSYDVKMKEKGDIPEGYSVSREKKERFSLILESASTNQTSMYLCASSPPPGAYEQYFGPGTRLTVT.

The chain links TRBV7-2 to TRBJ2-1; D is perhaps TRBD1 or TRBD2 (5 bases each). The germline gives CDR1 SGHTA, CDR2 FQGNSA. Trimming took off 1 base at V and 3 bases at J, with 7 bases between the two ends. This CDR3 spans 14 amino acids. The CDR3 region has the DNA TGTGCCAGCAGCTTAGGGGGGTACTACAATGAGCAGTTCTTC. Translated: CASSLGGYYNEQFF.

The chain joins TRBV10-2 to TRBJ1-1; TRBD1 agrees at 8 bases. This CDR3 has 13 amino acids. Germline trimming cut 8 bases from V and 4 bases from J; bases unmatched to any gene: 6. Germline loops: CDR1 WSHSY, CDR2 SAAADI. The CDR3 sequence is CASGRQGSTEAFF. The CDR3 DNA reads as TGCGCCAGCGGAAGACAGGGGAGCACTGAAGCTTTCTTT.

This clone showed up just a few times. This chain joins TRBV5-1 and TRBJ1-2; D gene unclear. Germline loops: CDR1 SGHRS, CDR2 YFSETQ. The CDR3 runs to 13 residues. Trimming removed 1 base from V and 4 bases from J, with 8 bases in between. The DNA for the CDR3 is TGCGCCAGCAGCTTGAGAACATCCTATGGCTACACCTTC. Translation: CASSLRTSYGYTF.